This is a list of T cell receptor beta chains from one sample in a study of shared clonotypes between healthy human individuals. Sequencing used immunoSEQ multiplex PCR; TCRdb keeps in-frame clones, though not all of them. The sample holds roughly 2,500,000 clones, 93% seen once. Sequencing was performed on naive CD4+ T cells from PBMCs. These TCRs come from a man aged 18 to 30 in good health. Some clones in this sample may be carry-over from other donors' samples. Each CDR3 is given with its conserved first and last residue. Each record gives: D gene, V gene, clone size, J gene, CDR3 protein, CDR3 DNA. The D gene is left open where the match is weak. The size of a clone is reported for some rows only, either as once, few or many, or as a class for expanded clones.

d_gene: TRBD2; v_gene: TRBV11-1; abundance: -; j_gene: TRBJ2-7; CDR3aa: CASSLARGGGYEQYF; CDR3nt: TGTGCCAGCAGCTTAGCCCGGGGGGGCGGCTACGAGCAGTACTTC
d_gene: -; v_gene: TRBV9; abundance: -; j_gene: TRBJ2-7; CDR3aa: CASTPGVIAYEQYF; CDR3nt: TGTGCCAGCACCCCGGGTGTGATCGCCTACGAGCAGTACTTC
d_gene: -; v_gene: TRBV5-1; abundance: -; j_gene: TRBJ2-7; CDR3aa: CASSWVGKGYEQYF; CDR3nt: TGCGCCAGCAGCTGGGTGGGCAAGGGCTACGAGCAGTACTTC
d_gene: -; v_gene: TRBV27; abundance: -; j_gene: TRBJ1-5; CDR3aa: CASRHDSNQPQHF; CDR3nt: TGTGCCAGCAGGCATGATAGCAATCAGCCCCAGCATTTT
d_gene: -; v_gene: TRBV5-4; abundance: -; j_gene: TRBJ1-2; CDR3aa: CASSLGGDYYGYTF; CDR3nt: TGTGCCAGCAGCTTGGGAGGGGACTACTATGGCTACACCTTC
d_gene: TRBD2; v_gene: TRBV5-4; abundance: -; j_gene: TRBJ2-3; CDR3aa: CASSRTSGSQDTQYF; CDR3nt: TGTGCCAGCAGCCGGACTAGCGGGAGCCAGGATACGCAGTATTTT
d_gene: TRBD1; v_gene: TRBV14; abundance: once; j_gene: TRBJ2-7; CDR3aa: CASSQGQLRSYEQYF; CDR3nt: TGTGCCAGCAGCCAGGGACAGTTGAGGTCCTACGAGCAGTACTTC
d_gene: TRBD1; v_gene: TRBV4-3; abundance: -; j_gene: TRBJ2-3; CDR3aa: CASSQDRDRGTDTQYF; CDR3nt: TGCGCCAGCAGCCAAGATAGGGACAGGGGGACAGATACGCAGTATTTT
d_gene: -; v_gene: TRBV10-3; abundance: -; j_gene: TRBJ2-1; CDR3aa: CATRTKGSYNEQFF; CDR3nt: TGTGCCACCCGGACAAAGGGGTCCTACAATGAGCAGTTCTTC
d_gene: -; v_gene: TRBV5-1; abundance: -; j_gene: TRBJ2-1; CDR3aa: CASSLAQGPYNEQFF; CDR3nt: TGCGCCAGCAGCTTGGCGCAGGGGCCCTACAATGAGCAGTTCTTC
d_gene: -; v_gene: TRBV9; abundance: once; j_gene: TRBJ2-1; CDR3aa: CASSGTSYGEQFF; CDR3nt: TGTGCCAGCAGCGGGACATCCTACGGTGAGCAGTTCTTC
d_gene: TRBD2; v_gene: TRBV2; abundance: -; j_gene: TRBJ2-5; CDR3aa: CASTGTRAMETQYF; CDR3nt: TGTGCCAGCACCGGGACTAGGGCGATGGAGACCCAGTACTTC
d_gene: TRBD1; v_gene: TRBV6-5; abundance: -; j_gene: TRBJ2-5; CDR3aa: CASRDRERGTQYF; CDR3nt: TGTGCCAGCAGAGACAGGGAGCGAGGGACCCAGTACTTC
d_gene: -; v_gene: TRBV14; abundance: -; j_gene: TRBJ2-5; CDR3aa: CASSQRRGRREETQYF; CDR3nt: TGTGCCAGCAGCCAACGAAGGGGCAGGAGAGAAGAGACCCAGTACTTC
d_gene: -; v_gene: TRBV5-1; abundance: -; j_gene: TRBJ2-3; CDR3aa: CASSALDLNTQYF; CDR3nt: TGCGCCAGCAGCGCACTAGATCTCAATACGCAGTATTTT
d_gene: TRBD2; v_gene: TRBV28; abundance: -; j_gene: TRBJ2-5; CDR3aa: CASSFSAGTTRETQYF; CDR3nt: TGTGCCAGCAGTTTCTCCGCCGGGACTACAAGAGAGACCCAGTACTTC
d_gene: -; v_gene: TRBV27; abundance: -; j_gene: TRBJ1-1; CDR3aa: CASSIRWGAKNTEAFF; CDR3nt: TGTGCCAGCAGTATCCGATGGGGGGCCAAGAACACTGAAGCTTTCTTT
d_gene: -; v_gene: TRBV7-2; abundance: -; j_gene: TRBJ2-2; CDR3aa: CASSLRQNTGELFF; CDR3nt: TGTGCCAGCAGCTTAAGGCAGAACACCGGGGAGCTGTTTTTT